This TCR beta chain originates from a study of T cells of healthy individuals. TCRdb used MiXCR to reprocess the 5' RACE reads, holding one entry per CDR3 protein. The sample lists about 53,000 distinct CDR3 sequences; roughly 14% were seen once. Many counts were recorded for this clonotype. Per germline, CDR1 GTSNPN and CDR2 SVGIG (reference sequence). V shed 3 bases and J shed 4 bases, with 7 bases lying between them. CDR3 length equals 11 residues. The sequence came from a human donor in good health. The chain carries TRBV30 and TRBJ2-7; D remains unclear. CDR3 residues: CAWRIGYEQYF. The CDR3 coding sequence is TGTGCCTGGAGGATAGGGTACGAGCAGTACTTC.